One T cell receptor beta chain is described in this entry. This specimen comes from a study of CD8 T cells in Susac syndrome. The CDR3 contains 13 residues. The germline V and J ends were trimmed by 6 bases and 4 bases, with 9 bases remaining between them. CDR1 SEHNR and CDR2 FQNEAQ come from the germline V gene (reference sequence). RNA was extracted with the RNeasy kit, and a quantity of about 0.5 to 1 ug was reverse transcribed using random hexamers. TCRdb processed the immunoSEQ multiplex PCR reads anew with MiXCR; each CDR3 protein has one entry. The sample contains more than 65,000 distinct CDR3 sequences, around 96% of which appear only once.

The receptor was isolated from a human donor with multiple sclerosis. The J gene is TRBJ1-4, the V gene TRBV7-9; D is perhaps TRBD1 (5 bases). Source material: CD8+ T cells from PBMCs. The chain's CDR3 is CASSRGDNEKLFF. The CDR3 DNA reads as TGTGCCAGCAGTAGGGGAGATAATGAAAAACTGTTTTTT.